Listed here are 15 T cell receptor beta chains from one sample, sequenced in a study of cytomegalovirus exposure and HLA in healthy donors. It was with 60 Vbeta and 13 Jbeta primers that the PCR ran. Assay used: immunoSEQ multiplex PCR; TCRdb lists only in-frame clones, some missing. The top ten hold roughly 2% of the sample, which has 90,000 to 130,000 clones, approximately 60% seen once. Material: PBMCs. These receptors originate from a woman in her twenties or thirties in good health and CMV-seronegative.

This CDR3 reads CATSRGRGLGEAFF. Here the CDR3 DNA reads TGTGCCACCAGCAGAGGTAGGGGATTGGGTGAAGCTTTCTTT. The rearrangement links TRBV15 to TRBJ1-1, with D tentatively TRBD1 (5 bases). The germline V gene encodes CDR1 LNHNV and CDR2 YYDKDF (reference sequence). V was cut by 1 base and J by 7 bases, with 13 bases left in between. The CDR3 contains 14 residues.

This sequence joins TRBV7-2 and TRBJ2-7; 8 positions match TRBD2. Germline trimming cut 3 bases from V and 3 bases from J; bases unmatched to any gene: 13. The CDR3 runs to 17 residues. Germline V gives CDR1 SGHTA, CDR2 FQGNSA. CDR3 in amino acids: CASSLSSGLDYRYEQYF. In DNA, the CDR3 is TGTGCCAGCAGCTTGTCATCGGGACTAGATTACCGCTACGAGCAGTACTTC.

The CDR3 region is CASRDRANTEAFF. CDR3 DNA: TGTGCCAGCAGGGACAGGGCGAACACTGAAGCTTTCTTT. The V and J genes are TRBV27 and TRBJ1-1, with 8 nucleotides matching TRBD1. Trimming at V came to 6 bases and at J to 1 base, leaving 1 base not matched to a gene. Germline loops: CDR1 MNHEY, CDR2 SMNVEV (reference sequence). CDR3 length: 13 amino acids.

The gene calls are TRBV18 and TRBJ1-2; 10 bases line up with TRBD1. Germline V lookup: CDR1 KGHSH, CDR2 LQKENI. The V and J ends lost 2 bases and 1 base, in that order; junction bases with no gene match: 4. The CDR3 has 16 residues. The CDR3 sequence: CASSPTGTGVNYGYTF. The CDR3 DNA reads TGTGCCAGCTCACCAACCGGGACAGGGGTTAACTATGGCTACACCTTC.

In DNA, the CDR3 is TGTGCCACCGGGGAGGGGGGATCACCCCTCCACTTT. Its protein product is CATGEGGSPLHF. The rearrangement links TRBV7-9 to TRBJ1-6; D perhaps matches TRBD1 (6 bases). The length of the CDR3 is 12 residues. In germline, CDR1 is SEHNR, CDR2 FQNEAQ (reference sequence). V gave up 10 bases and J gave up 10 bases, with 14 bases separating them.

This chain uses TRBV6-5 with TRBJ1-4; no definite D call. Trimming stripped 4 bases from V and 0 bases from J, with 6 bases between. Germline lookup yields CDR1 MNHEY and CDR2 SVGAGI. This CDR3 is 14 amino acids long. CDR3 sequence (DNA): TGTGCCAGCAGTTCATTTGCAACTAATGAAAAACTGTTTTTT. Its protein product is CASSSFATNEKLFF.

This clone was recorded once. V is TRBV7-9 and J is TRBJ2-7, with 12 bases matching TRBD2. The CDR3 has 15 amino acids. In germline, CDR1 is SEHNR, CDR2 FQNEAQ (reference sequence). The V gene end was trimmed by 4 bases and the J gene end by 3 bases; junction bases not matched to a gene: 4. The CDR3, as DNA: TGTGCCAGCAGCTCGGGACTAGCGGGCCACTACGAGCAGTACTTC. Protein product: CASSSGLAGHYEQYF.

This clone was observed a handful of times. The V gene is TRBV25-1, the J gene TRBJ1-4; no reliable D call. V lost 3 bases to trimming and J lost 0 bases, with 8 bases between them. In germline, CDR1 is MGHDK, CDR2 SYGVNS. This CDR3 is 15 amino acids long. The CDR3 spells CASSDLRATNEKLFF. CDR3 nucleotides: TGTGCCAGCAGTGATTTGAGGGCAACTAATGAAAAACTGTTTTTT.

In DNA, the CDR3 is TGTGCCAGCACCAAGGAGCGGGAGGGGTCGGTGCAGTTCTTC. This sequence encodes CASTKEREGSVQFF. The V and J genes are TRBV6-5 and TRBJ2-1, with 10 bases that match TRBD2. The germline V gene has CDR1 MNHEY and CDR2 SVGAGI. The V gene end was trimmed by 7 bases and the J gene end by 12 bases; junction bases not matched to a gene: 12. The CDR3 runs to 14 residues.

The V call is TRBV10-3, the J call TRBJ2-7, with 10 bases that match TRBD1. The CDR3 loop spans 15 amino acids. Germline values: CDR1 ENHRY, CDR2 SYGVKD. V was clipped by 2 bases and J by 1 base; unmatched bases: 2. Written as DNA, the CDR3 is TGTGCCATCAGTGAGCTGGACAGGGGGTCCTACGAGCAGTACTTC. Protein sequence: CAISELDRGSYEQYF.

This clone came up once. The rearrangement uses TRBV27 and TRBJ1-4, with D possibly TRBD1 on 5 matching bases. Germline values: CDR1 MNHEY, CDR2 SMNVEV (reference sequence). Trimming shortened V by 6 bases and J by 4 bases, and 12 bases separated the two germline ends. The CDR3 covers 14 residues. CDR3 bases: TGTGCCAGCAGCAGTCAGGGTAGTAATGAAAAACTGTTTTTT. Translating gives CASSSQGSNEKLFF.

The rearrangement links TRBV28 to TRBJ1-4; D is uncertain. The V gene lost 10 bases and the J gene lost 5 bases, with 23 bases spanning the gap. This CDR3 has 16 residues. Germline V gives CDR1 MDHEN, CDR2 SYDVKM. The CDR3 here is CATTLAGSQRNEKLFF. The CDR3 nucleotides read TGTGCCACGACGTTGGCCGGTTCCCAGCGGAATGAAAAACTGTTTTTT.

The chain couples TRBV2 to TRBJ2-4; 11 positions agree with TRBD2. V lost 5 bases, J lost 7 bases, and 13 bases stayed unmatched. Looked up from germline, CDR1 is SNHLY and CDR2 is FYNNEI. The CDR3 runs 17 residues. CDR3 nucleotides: TGTGCCAGCAGTCGCGTGGGACTAGCGGACTTAATGAACATTCAGTACTTC. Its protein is CASSRVGLADLMNIQYF.

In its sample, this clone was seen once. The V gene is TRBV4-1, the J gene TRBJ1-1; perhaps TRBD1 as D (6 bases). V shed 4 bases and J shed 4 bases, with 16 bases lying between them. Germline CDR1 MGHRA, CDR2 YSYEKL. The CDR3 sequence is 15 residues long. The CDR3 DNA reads TGCGCCAGCAGCCGAAGTCAGGGGAGTGGCACTGAAGCTTTCTTT. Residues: CASSRSQGSGTEAFF.

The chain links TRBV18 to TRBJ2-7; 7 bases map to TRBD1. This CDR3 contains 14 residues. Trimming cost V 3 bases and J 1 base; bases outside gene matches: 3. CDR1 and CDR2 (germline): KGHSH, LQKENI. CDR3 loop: CASSPGQRSYEQYF. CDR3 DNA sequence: TGTGCCAGCTCACCGGGACAGAGATCCTACGAGCAGTACTTC.